This T cell receptor (beta chain) appears in the sequencing data of a study of T cells in Graves' hyperthyroidism and ophthalmopathy (dated 2019 in TCRdb). With regard to the full study: TCR V-J signatures able to tell the groups apart were searched for in a discovery cohort of some 97 patients, of whom roughly 42 had Graves' ophthalmopathy and some 60 had stable Graves' hyperthyroidism. Once sampling was done, hyperthyroidism patients were given methimazole at a starting dose of 30 mg daily, whereas ophthalmopathy patients were given high-dose intravenous methylprednisolone. TCR Vbeta CDR3 sequencing of some 140 peripheral blood samples (more than 40 ophthalmopathy, roughly 72 hyperthyroidism and roughly 17 progressor patients) is reported in the paper. The 100 discovery patients were divided at random into training and test sets in a 7:3 ratio. Whether ophthalmopathy could be predicted prospectively was tested in an independent validation cohort made up of about 18 hyperthyroidism patients plus 17 patients who later progressed to ophthalmopathy. The study also compared thyroid tissue and blood T-cell repertoires from a handful of Graves' hyperthyroidism patients.

Amplification of TCR beta CDR3 regions was carried out from RNA transcripts. The TCR CDR3 was subjected to a first round of RT-PCR using the HTBI primer set and the Qiagen OneStep RT-PCR kit. Libraries were constructed in a second round of multiplex PCR, after which size selection and purification were carried out. The libraries were sequenced on an Illumina HiSeq2000 using paired-end 100 bp reads. As for the original processing: SOAPnuke was used to process the raw data, throwing out any read that contained adapters or uncalled bases, had a mean Phred below 15, or lacked an exact constant-primer or identifier match. High-quality paired reads were merged using COPE v1.2.5, and each unique nucleotide sequence was defined as a clonotype. MiTCR v1.1 was used to align the clonotypes against IMGT TRBV, TRBD and TRBJ reference segments. Only V-J combinations with frequency above 0.0001, covering about 99% of repertoires, were analysed. A TCS score was defined as the ratio between F50 (clonal expansion) and ExV (chaos), using BLOSUM62-based TCRdist between CDR3 peptides within each V-J. Welch's t-statistics and random forest reduced fewer than 600 V-J features to 13, which were used in a naive Bayes classifier (R e1071). The Morisita-Horn index was used to measure how similar the thyroid and blood repertoires were. Starting from the raw public reads, TCRdb applied fastp trimming at Q25, assembled clones with MiXCR and retained in-frame beta chains. Each CDR3 protein gets just one entry, which takes the most common genes and DNA from the rows behind it. V and J calls and clone size were set by TCRdb, not the authors. The sample has around 600,000 distinct CDR3 sequences on record, about 45% of them singletons. Approximately 7.2% of the sample is taken by the ten largest.

The investigation overall reported the following: Sample size was not statistically predetermined, and blinding of investigators to group allocation was not performed. In validation, the model predicted progression to ophthalmopathy a median of about 6.5 months before onset, with roughly 71% sensitivity and more than 72% specificity. Most expanded thyroid clonotypes (frequency above 0.001) were also detected in blood, a finding suggesting that blood repertoires may reflect thyroid immune responses. In cross-validation, a model built on a 13 V-J signature told ophthalmopathy apart from stable hyperthyroidism with 87.88% sensitivity and approximately 84% specificity, and in testing the same model reached 80%/75%.

On this clonotype itself: This receptor's antigen is unknown. Base quality data are lacking; no much larger clone is found one base away.

Patients with uncontrolled infections, other autoimmune diseases, pregnancy or lactation were excluded. Diagnoses were established on the basis of clinical symptoms, serum thyroxine and TRAb, thyroid ultrasound, and orbital computed tomography. Trizol reagent was used to extract total RNA, and RNA quality was then checked on an Agilent 2100 Bioanalyzer. Here V drops 6 bases and J drops 4 bases, and the junction holds 9 bases not matched to any gene. From the cysteine through the phenylalanine, the CDR3 covers 16 amino acids. Only the CDR3 DNA is retained, 48 bases long and in frame from the first base. CDR1 and CDR2 were assigned from the germline V gene (reference sequence) as SEHNR and FQNEAQ.

The clonotype was recovered from an adult man with Graves' disease, either hyperthyroidism or ophthalmopathy (not recorded which). The sequenced material came from peripheral blood or thyroid tissue (not recorded which). Here the chain combines TRBV7-9 and TRBJ2-5, with 12 bases matching TRBD1. The nucleotide sequence reads as follows: TGTGCCAGCAGTTTTACGGGACAGGGGGCGGGAGAGACCCAGTACTTC. Translated, this gives CASSFTGQGAGETQYF. The full variable domain, with segments outside the CDR3 supplied by the reference TRBV7-9 and TRBJ2-5 proteins, appears as DTGVSQNPRHKITKRGQNVTFRCDPISEHNRLYWYRQTLGQGPEFLTYFQNEAQLEKSRLLSDRFSAERPKGSFSTLEIQRTEQGDSAMYLCASSFTGQGAGETQYFGPGTRLLVL.